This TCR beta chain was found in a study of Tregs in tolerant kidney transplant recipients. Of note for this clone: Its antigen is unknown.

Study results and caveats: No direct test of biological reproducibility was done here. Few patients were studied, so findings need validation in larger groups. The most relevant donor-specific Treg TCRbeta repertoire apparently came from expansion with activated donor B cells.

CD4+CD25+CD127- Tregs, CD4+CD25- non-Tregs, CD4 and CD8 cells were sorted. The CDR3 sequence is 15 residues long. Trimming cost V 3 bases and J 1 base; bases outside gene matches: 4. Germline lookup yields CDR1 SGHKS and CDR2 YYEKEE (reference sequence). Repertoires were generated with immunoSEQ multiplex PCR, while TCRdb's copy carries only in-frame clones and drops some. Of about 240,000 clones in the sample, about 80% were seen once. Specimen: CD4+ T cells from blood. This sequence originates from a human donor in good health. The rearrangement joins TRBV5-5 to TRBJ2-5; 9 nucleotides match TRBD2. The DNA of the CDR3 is TGTGCCAGCAGCTCTAGCGGGGCCGCCCAAGAGACCCAGTACTTC. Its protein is CASSSSGAAQETQYF.